The 13 T cell receptor beta chains listed next were all sequenced from one sample in a study of blood T cell repertoires in COVID-19. Produced via immunoSEQ multiplex PCR; TCRdb's table is partial and in-frame only. The sample shows 71,000 or so clones, 90% of them seen only once. Material for sequencing was peripheral blood. The receptors originated from a woman aged 18-35 years with acute or convalescent COVID-19.

This clone came up once. The CDR3: CAWSVSGVGSNQPQHF. In nucleotides, the CDR3 is TGTGCCTGGAGTGTATCAGGGGTTGGGAGCAATCAGCCCCAGCATTTT. The chain has TRBV30 and TRBJ1-5; maybe TRBD1 (6 bases). CDR1 and CDR2 from the germline V gene are GTSNPN and SVGIG (reference sequence). The CDR3 totals 16 residues. V lost 0 bases and J 1 base, leaving 13 bases between the germline ends.

V and J are TRBV5-1 and TRBJ2-7, with TRBD2 matching over 7 bases. The V gene end was trimmed by 0 bases and the J gene end by 2 bases; junction bases not matched to a gene: 8. Germline assignment: CDR1 SGHRS and CDR2 YFSETQ. CDR3 length equals 16 residues. In DNA, the CDR3 is TGCGCCAGCAGCTTGGCCGCTAGCGGCGATACCTACGAGCAGTACTTC. It specifies CASSLAASGDTYEQYF.

The chain couples TRBV5-6 to TRBJ2-1; no reliable D call. This CDR3 comprises 15 residues. The germline CDR1 and CDR2 sequences are SGHDT and YYEEEE. The ends were cut back, 0 bases at V and 6 bases at J, with 13 bases in the middle. The CDR3 protein is CASSLGPGSGNEQFF. The CDR3 DNA reads as TGTGCCAGCAGCTTGGGGCCGGGTTCGGGCAATGAGCAGTTCTTC.

This chain connects TRBV29-1 to TRBJ1-2; possibly TRBD1 for D (5 bases). The CDR3 length is 15 residues. V lost 4 bases, J lost 4 bases, and 19 bases lay in between. Germline CDR1 is SQVTM and CDR2 is ANQGSEA. The CDR3 DNA is TGCAGCGTTGCCCTGACGACAGAGAAAGGCTATGGCTACACCTTC. Its translation: CSVALTTEKGYGYTF. The entire variable domain, with the rest obtained from reference TRBV29-1 and TRBJ1-2, is as follows: SAVISQKPSRDICQRGTSLTIQCQVDSQVTMMFWYRQQPGQSLTLIATANQGSEATYESGFVIDKFPISRPNLTFSTLTVSNMSPEDSSIYLCSVALTTEKGYGYTFGSGTRLTVV.

The gene calls are TRBV6-2 or TRBV6-3 and TRBJ2-5; 10 bases agree with TRBD2. Looked up from germline, CDR1 is MNHEY and CDR2 is SVGEGT. Unmatched junction bases numbered 7, after V lost 2 bases and J lost 7 bases. There are 15 residues in the CDR3. CDR3 DNA: TGTGCCAGCAGTTACACGGGCCTAGCGGGAGTGACCCAGTACTTC. Amino acid sequence: CASSYTGLAGVTQYF.

In nucleotides, the CDR3 is TGTGCCAGCAGCGTAGAGATTAGCGGGAGCCCCGGGGAGCTGTTTTTT. Its translation: CASSVEISGSPGELFF. This rearrangement joins TRBV9 to TRBJ2-2, with TRBD2 matching 9 bases. This CDR3 comprises 16 residues. Germline trimming cut 0 bases from V and 6 bases from J; bases unmatched to any gene: 6. Germline V gene data show CDR1 as SGDLS and CDR2 as YYNGEE.

This rearrangement joins TRBV5-4 to TRBJ2-5; TRBD1 aligns across 8 bases. The CDR3 loop spans 14 amino acids. V shed 4 bases, J shed 5 bases, and the junction held 7 bases outside the gene matches. CDR1 and CDR2 (germline): SGHNT, YYREEE (reference sequence). CDR3 in DNA: TGTGCCAGCAGCGCGTTAGACAGGGGTGAGACCCAGTACTTC. It yields the protein CASSALDRGETQYF.

The rearrangement joins TRBV6-1 to TRBJ2-4; 14 bases map to TRBD2. CDR1 and CDR2 from the germline V gene are MNHNS and SASEGT. V shed 4 bases, J shed 6 bases, and the junction held 5 bases outside the gene matches. The CDR3 sequence is 16 residues long. The CDR3 DNA is TGTGCCAGCAGTGTGACTAGCGGGGGGGCCGGAAACATTCAGTACTTC. It specifies CASSVTSGGAGNIQYF.

The gene calls are TRBV7-6 and TRBJ2-2; 9 bases fit TRBD2. The trim removed 10 bases at V and 4 bases at J, leaving 13 bases unmatched. This CDR3 contains 16 residues. Germline loops: CDR1 SGHVS, CDR2 FNYEAQ. DNA for the CDR3: TGTGCCACCAGATCAATAGCGGGAGCCCGCACCGGGGAGCTGTTTTTT. Translated: CATRSIAGARTGELFF.

This chain connects TRBV6-5 to TRBJ1-1, with unresolved D. V lost 6 bases to trimming and J lost 3 bases, with 11 bases between them. CDR3 length: 13 residues. Per the germline V gene, CDR1 is MNHEY and CDR2 is SVGAGI. The CDR3 DNA follows: TGTGCCAGCAGACCGCGTCTGGACACTGAAGCTTTCTTT. It translates to CASRPRLDTEAFF.

This clone has only one observation. The rearrangement joins TRBV6-5 to TRBJ2-3, with a possible D match to TRBD1 (6 bases). From germline, CDR1 is MNHEY and CDR2 SVGAGI. The CDR3 loop spans 15 amino acids. V lost 5 bases to trimming and J lost 0 bases, with 12 bases between them. The CDR3: CASSPDRTSTDTQYF. The CDR3 DNA follows: TGTGCCAGCAGTCCAGACAGGACGAGCACAGATACGCAGTATTTT.

The chain links TRBV18 to TRBJ2-1; 7 nucleotides match TRBD2. The junction had 1 base not matched to a gene; V was cut back by 2 bases and J by 6 bases. The CDR3 runs 13 residues. Germline V gives CDR1 KGHSH, CDR2 LQKENI. DNA for the CDR3: TGTGCCAGCTCACCATCGGGGGGCAATGAGCAGTTCTTC. It codes for CASSPSGGNEQFF.

The chain joins TRBV19 to TRBJ2-1; perhaps TRBD2 as D (5 bases). Germline lookup yields CDR1 LNHDA and CDR2 SQIVND (reference sequence). V gave up 6 bases and J gave up 1 base, with 13 bases separating them. CDR3 length equals 15 residues. CDR3: CASSASWGSYNEQFF. Written as DNA, the CDR3 is TGTGCCAGTAGCGCTAGCTGGGGTTCCTACAATGAGCAGTTCTTC. The whole variable domain, remainder taken from reference TRBV19 and TRBJ2-1, is DGGITQSPKYLFRKEGQNVTLSCEQNLNHDAMYWYRQDPGQGLRLIYYSQIVNDFQKGDIAEGYSVSREKKESFPLTVTSAQKNPTAFYLCASSASWGSYNEQFFGPGTRLTVL.